This TCR beta chain was observed in a study of blood T cell repertoires in COVID-19. Overall study context: The United States, Italy and Spain supplied acute and convalescent COVID-19 samples.

V was pared by 8 bases and J by 3 bases, with 8 bases of the junction left unmatched. The germline gives CDR1 LNHDA, CDR2 SQIVND (reference sequence). CDR3 length: 16 residues. Each participant's cohort was designated according to participant-reported clinical history. The table came from immunoSEQ multiplex PCR; TCRdb's copy has only in-frame clones and leaves some out. The sample lists around 200,000 clones, less than 90% seen once, with over 3% in the top ten. This clonotype originated in a woman aged 45-59 years in a cohort exposed to, infected with or recovered from COVID-19 (not recorded which). Material for sequencing was PBMCs or T cells enriched from blood (not recorded which). The chain combines TRBV19 with TRBJ2-3; 13 nucleotides align to TRBD2. Written as DNA, the CDR3 is TGTGCCAGTCTCCGGACTAGCGGGGGTAGGACAGATACGCAGTATTTT. Its protein is CASLRTSGGRTDTQYF.